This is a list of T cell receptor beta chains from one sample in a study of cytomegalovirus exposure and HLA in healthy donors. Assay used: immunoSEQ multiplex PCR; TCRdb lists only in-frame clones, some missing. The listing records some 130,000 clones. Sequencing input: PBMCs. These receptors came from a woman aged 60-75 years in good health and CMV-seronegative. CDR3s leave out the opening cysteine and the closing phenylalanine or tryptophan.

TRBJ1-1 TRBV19 ASTIKHDRAGTEAF
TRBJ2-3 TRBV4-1 ASSPRPAGADTQY
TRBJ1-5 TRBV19 ASSIQGKNQPQH
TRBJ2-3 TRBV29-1 SVPPRETDTQY
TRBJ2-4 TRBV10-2 ASSDSPSVVMNIQY
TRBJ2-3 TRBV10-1 ASSDDSRMSDTQY
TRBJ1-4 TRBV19 ASSIRTGGEKLF
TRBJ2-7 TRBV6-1 ASSERGTGLLYEQY
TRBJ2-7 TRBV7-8 ASSLDRVGALY
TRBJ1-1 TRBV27 ASSLRRPMNTEAF
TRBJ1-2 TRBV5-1 ASSLDSSGYT
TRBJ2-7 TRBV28 ASSLAEGEQY
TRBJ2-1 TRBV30 AWRQVIKDRRANEQF
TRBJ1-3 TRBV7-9 ASSPQGAYGNTIY
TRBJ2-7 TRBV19 ASSLRDRTYEQY
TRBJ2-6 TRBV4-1 ASSQPGQGSSGANVLT
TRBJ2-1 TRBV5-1 ASRERVYFEQF
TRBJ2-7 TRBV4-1 ASSQGGQASSYEQY
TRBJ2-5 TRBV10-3 AISGLAEETQY
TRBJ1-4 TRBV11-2 ASSVTGYQRNEKLF
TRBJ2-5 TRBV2 ASRAGGETQY
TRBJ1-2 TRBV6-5 ASRSGTGPGYT
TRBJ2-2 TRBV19 ASSIDSGTNTGELF
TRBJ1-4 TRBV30 AWRVAGQDYQLF
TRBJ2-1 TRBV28 ASSPGGFYNEQF
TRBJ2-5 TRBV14 ASSQRGGVQETQY
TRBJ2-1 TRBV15 ATRDRDRPSYNEQF
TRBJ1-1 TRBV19 ASSIEGQGNTEAF
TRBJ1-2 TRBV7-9 ASSLAQTNYGYT
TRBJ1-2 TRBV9 ASSVGQGPYGYT
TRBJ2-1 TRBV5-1 ASTWTSGNNEQF
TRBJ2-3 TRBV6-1 ASSEGSGRAQY
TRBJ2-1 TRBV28 ASTASGDNEQF
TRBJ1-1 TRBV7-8 ASSLWTGLTEAF
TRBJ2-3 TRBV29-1 SVGQGKDTQY
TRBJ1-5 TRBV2 ASSGGQPQH
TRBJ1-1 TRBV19 ASTHGAGGAWGTEAF
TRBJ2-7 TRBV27 ASSLSVQSYEQY
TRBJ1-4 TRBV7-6 ASSPGVRGTNEKLF
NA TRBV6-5 ASSWQGGEQY
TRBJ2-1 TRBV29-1 SEASGYNEQF
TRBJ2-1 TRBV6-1 ASSRLAGKYNEQF
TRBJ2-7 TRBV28 ASSLGRWGGGNYEQY
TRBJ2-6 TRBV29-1 SVAGGAGANVLT
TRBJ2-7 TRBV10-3 AISGQGSYEQY
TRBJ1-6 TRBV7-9 ASSDRTGGISPLH
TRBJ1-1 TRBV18 ASSPRGNTEAF
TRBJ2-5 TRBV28 AVYSGTGWETQY
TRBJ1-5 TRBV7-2 ASSRDIGGQPQH
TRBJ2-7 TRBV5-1 ASGGEAVPYEQY
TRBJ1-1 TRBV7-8 ASSHSGEAEAF
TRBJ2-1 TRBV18 ASSPPGQSYNEQF
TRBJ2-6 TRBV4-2 AGGPGQGISGANVLT
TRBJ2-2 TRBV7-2 ASSLQIATGELF